This T cell receptor (beta chain) was sequenced for a study of blood T cell repertoires in COVID-19. Turning to the study itself: Samples representing acute and convalescent COVID-19 were sourced from the United States, Italy and Spain.

In the original analysis: Estimation of nucleated cell counts was performed using reference gene primer amplification. Generated by immunoSEQ multiplex PCR, the TCRdb table keeps only in-frame clones and is missing some. V and J calls and clone size are those listed in that table; D and trimming were worked out from the DNA. The sample includes around 190,000 clones, 80% to 90% seen only once; the top ten take approximately 2%. The clonotype originates from a man aged 18 to 30 who had recovered from COVID-19. The source material was peripheral blood.

CDR3 in amino acids: CASSVRPHGEETQYF. The CDR3 nucleotides are TGTGCCAGCAGCGTAAGACCCCACGGGGAAGAGACCCAGTACTTC. The genes are TRBV9 and TRBJ2-5, with a weak D call TRBD2 (5 bases). CDR1 and CDR2 (germline): SGDLS, YYNGEE. V lost 1 base and J lost 3, with 13 bases in between. The CDR3 contains 15 residues.